This TCR beta chain was identified during a study of CD8 T cell repertoires and HIV-1 epitope variants. Whole-study context: Epitopes were three Gag families plus Nef HW9 and YT9. Enriched T cells were co-cultured with equal autologous T cell-negative cells. Cultures ran less than 12 days, with IL-2, IL-7 and IL-15 added on days 3 and 7. Whole-study results and caveats: Beta chains alone show antigen proliferation, not cytokine profile or function.

About this clone itself: Its target is unknown.

V lost 1 base and J lost 4, with 16 bases in between. The CDR3 spans 16 residues. Germline V gene lookup returns CDR1 SGHDN and CDR2 FVKESK. Clones were sequenced by immunoSEQ multiplex PCR, and TCRdb holds only the in-frame ones, with some missing. The sample shows 950 to 1,500 clones, around 66% of them seen only once. This rearrangement joins TRBV14 to TRBJ1-2; no firm D call. Sequencing was carried out using cultured CD8+ T cells derived from PBMCs. This clonotype was obtained from a male donor with HIV. CDR3 sequence (DNA): TGTGCCAGCAGCCAAGCAAGGCCTCCTTTCTTCTATGGCTACACCTTC. Encoded protein: CASSQARPPFFYGYTF.